The 17 T cell receptor beta chains in this list originate from one sample, sequenced in a study of memory B cells and T cells in multiple sclerosis. The data were produced by immunoSEQ multiplex PCR, yet TCRdb's version contains in-frame clones alone and is incomplete. The sample has 32,000 or so clones, roughly 86% seen once. After stimulus-free culture, autoproliferating CFSE-dim and non-proliferating CFSE-high T cells were sequenced separately. Replicate wells were pooled after 7 days of stimulus-free culture of roughly 5x10^7 CFSE-labeled PBMCs. These receptors lack a known antigen. The sequencing input was PBMCs from blood kept in culture. The source is a human donor with multiple sclerosis.

J is TRBJ2-7 and V is TRBV11-2; TRBD2 aligns across 8 bases. Germline V gives CDR1 SGHAT, CDR2 FQNNGV. The CDR3 extends over 14 amino acids. V lost 4 bases to trimming and J lost 5 bases; unmatched junction nucleotides: 7. DNA of the CDR3: TGTGCCAGCAGCTCCCAGCGGGAGAAGGACGAGCAGTACTTC. The encoded protein is CASSSQREKDEQYF.

The V and J genes are TRBV2 and TRBJ2-7, with D possibly TRBD1 on 5 matching bases. The CDR3 totals 13 residues. The germline CDR1 and CDR2 sequences are SNHLY and FYNNEI. V dropped 5 bases and J dropped 0 bases, with 8 bases sitting between them. For the CDR3, the DNA is TGTGCCAGCAGTATACAGGTCTCCTACGAGCAGTACTTC. Its translation: CASSIQVSYEQYF.

The rearrangement links TRBV6-1 to TRBJ2-7; D is unresolved. There are 15 residues in the CDR3. The V end lost 6 bases, the J end lost 4 bases, and 19 bases lay between the germline ends. CDR1 MNHNS and CDR2 SASEGT come from the germline V gene. The DNA of the CDR3 is TGTGCCAGCAGGGCCGCGGCCTCGACTCCTTACGAGCAGTACTTC. Encoded protein: CASRAAASTPYEQYF.

The chain joins TRBV28 to TRBJ1-2, with D uncertain. Germline lookup yields CDR1 MDHEN and CDR2 SYDVKM. V was pared by 2 bases and J by 4 bases, with 11 bases between. The CDR3 consists of 14 residues. CDR3 sequence (DNA): TGTGCCAGCAGTTTAGGACCGAGGCCCTATGGCTACACCTTC. It encodes CASSLGPRPYGYTF.

The chain is built from TRBV9 and TRBJ1-2; D remains unclear. Deletions cut 0 bases from V and 7 bases from J, with 16 bases between. This CDR3 region has 15 residues. Germline loops: CDR1 SGDLS, CDR2 YYNGEE. CDR3 DNA: TGTGCCAGCAGCGTAGCTTCGGGCCGTCTAAGTGGCTACACCTTC. It specifies CASSVASGRLSGYTF.

This chain connects TRBV10-3 to TRBJ1-2; D might be TRBD1 (5 bases). Germline loops: CDR1 ENHRY, CDR2 SYGVKD. This CDR3 spans 16 amino acids. Deletions cut 4 bases from V and 4 bases from J, with 19 bases between. The CDR3 coding sequence is TGTGCCATCAGTGTAGGAGCGGGGGATTCTCTCTATGGCTACACCTTC. Protein: CAISVGAGDSLYGYTF.

This chain links TRBV20-1 with TRBJ1-1; D call uncertain. Germline-derived CDR1 and CDR2 are DFQATT and SNEGSKA (reference sequence). This CDR3 region has 11 residues. V was cut by 1 base and J by 9 bases, with 9 bases left in between. The CDR3, as DNA: TGCAGTGCTAGAGCGGGGTTTAAAGCTTTCTTT. Amino acid sequence: CSARAGFKAFF.

V and J are TRBV19 and TRBJ2-2; 9 nucleotides agree with TRBD1. CDR1 LNHDA and CDR2 SQIVND come from the germline V gene (reference sequence). V shed 3 bases, J shed 6 bases, and the junction held 5 bases outside the gene matches. The CDR3 loop spans 15 amino acids. The CDR3 is CASSITGQGSGELFF. Here the CDR3 DNA reads TGTGCCAGTAGTATTACCGGACAGGGGTCCGGGGAGCTGTTTTTT.

This chain connects TRBV19 to TRBJ1-5, with D possibly TRBD1 on 5 matching bases. CDR3 length: 17 amino acids. CDR1 LNHDA and CDR2 SQIVND come from the germline V gene (reference sequence). The germline V and J ends were trimmed by 7 bases and 1 base, with 20 bases remaining between them. CDR3 in amino acids: CASKKNSRERSNQPQHF. In DNA form, the CDR3 reads TGTGCCAGTAAGAAAAATTCCAGGGAGAGGAGCAATCAGCCCCAGCATTTT.

The chain employs TRBV9 and TRBJ2-5; D is perhaps TRBD2 (5 bases). Trimming pared 2 bases from V and 3 bases from J, leaving 5 bases between. The CDR3 totals 12 residues. Germline V gene lookup returns CDR1 SGDLS and CDR2 YYNGEE. The CDR3 region is CASSVGEETQYF. CDR3 in DNA: TGTGCCAGCAGCGTCGGGGAAGAGACCCAGTACTTC.

This sequence joins TRBV6-5 and TRBJ1-2; D possibly corresponds to TRBD1 (5 bases). With 2 bases removed from V and 4 bases from J, the gap between germline ends came to 5 bases. Germline CDR1 MNHEY, CDR2 SVGAGI. The CDR3 runs 12 residues. The CDR3 spells CASSYDSYGYTF. The CDR3, as DNA: TGTGCCAGCAGTTACGACAGCTATGGCTACACCTTC.

The V call is TRBV7-3, the J call TRBJ2-7, with 7 bases aligning to TRBD2. The CDR3 has 17 amino acids. Germline-derived CDR1 and CDR2 are SGHTA and FQGTGA. Unmatched junction bases numbered 16, after V lost 6 bases and J lost 2 bases. CDR3 DNA: TGTGCCAGCAGTGGGCCCAGCGGGGAGGCCCAGCCCTACGAGCAGTACTTC. Protein sequence: CASSGPSGEAQPYEQYF.

V is TRBV5-1 and J is TRBJ2-7, with D possibly being TRBD2 (5 bases). Per germline, CDR1 SGHRS and CDR2 YFSETQ. V dropped 5 bases and J dropped 2 bases, with 20 bases sitting between them. The CDR3 runs to 16 residues. The CDR3 here is CASSPLGSEIPYEQYF. The CDR3 bases are TGCGCCAGCAGTCCCCTTGGTAGCGAGATTCCCTACGAGCAGTACTTC.

The J gene is TRBJ1-3, the V gene TRBV6-6; tentative D call: TRBD1 (5 bases). CDR1 is MNHNY, CDR2 SVGAGI, per germline (reference sequence). Deletions cut 6 bases from V and 3 bases from J, with 18 bases between. There are 16 residues in the CDR3. DNA for the CDR3: TGTGCCAGCAGACAAGGAAAGGGAAGGGGTGGAAACACCATATATTTT. Translated, it gives CASRQGKGRGGNTIYF.

V gene TRBV7-3 combines with J gene TRBJ2-3, with TRBD1 as a possible D gene (6 bases). Trimming stripped 8 bases from V and 3 bases from J, with 15 bases between. Per the germline V gene, CDR1 is SGHTA and CDR2 is FQGTGA. The CDR3 runs 14 residues. CDR3 amino acids: CASQAEQGTDTQYF. The DNA of the CDR3 is TGTGCCAGCCAGGCGGAGCAGGGGACAGATACGCAGTATTTT.

The chain has TRBV4-1 and TRBJ1-1; no clear D. CDR1 MGHRA and CDR2 YSYEKL come from the germline V gene. V was pared by 4 bases and J by 4 bases, with 13 bases between. This CDR3 spans 14 amino acids. CDR3 nucleotide sequence: TGCGCCAGCAGCCCGGAAGGAGTCCTCACTGAAGCTTTCTTT. Its protein is CASSPEGVLTEAFF.

The chain uses TRBV28 and TRBJ1-1; possible D gene TRBD1, 6 bases. The CDR3 has 15 residues. Deletions cut 3 bases from V and 6 bases from J, with 17 bases between. Germline lookup yields CDR1 MDHEN and CDR2 SYDVKM. CDR3 in DNA: TGTGCCAGCAGTTTTATACAGGGAGGGGAGTCTGAAGCTTTCTTT. Protein: CASSFIQGGESEAFF. Full variable domain (remainder filled in from reference TRBV28 and TRBJ1-1): DVKVTQSSRYLVKRTGEKVFLECVQDMDHENMFWYRQDPGLGLRLIYFSYDVKMKEKGDIPEGYSVSREKKERFSLILESASTNQTSMYLCASSFIQGGESEAFFGQGTRLTVV.